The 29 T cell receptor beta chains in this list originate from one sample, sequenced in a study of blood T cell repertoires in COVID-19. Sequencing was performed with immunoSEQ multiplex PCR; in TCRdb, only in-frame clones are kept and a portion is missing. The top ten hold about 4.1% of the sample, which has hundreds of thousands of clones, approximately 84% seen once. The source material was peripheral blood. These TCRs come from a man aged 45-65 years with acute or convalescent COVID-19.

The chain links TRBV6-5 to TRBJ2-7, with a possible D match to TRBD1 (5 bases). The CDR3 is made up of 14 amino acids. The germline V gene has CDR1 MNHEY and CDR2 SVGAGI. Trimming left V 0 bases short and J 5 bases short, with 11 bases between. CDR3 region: CASSYSRRAHEQYF. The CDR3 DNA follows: TGTGCCAGCAGTTACTCACGCAGGGCCCACGAGCAGTACTTC.

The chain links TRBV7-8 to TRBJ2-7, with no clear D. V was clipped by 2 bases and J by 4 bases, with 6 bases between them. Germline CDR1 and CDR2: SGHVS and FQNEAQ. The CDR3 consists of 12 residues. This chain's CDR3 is CASSLSEYEQYF. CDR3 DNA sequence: TGTGCCAGCAGCTTATCAGAATACGAGCAGTACTTC.

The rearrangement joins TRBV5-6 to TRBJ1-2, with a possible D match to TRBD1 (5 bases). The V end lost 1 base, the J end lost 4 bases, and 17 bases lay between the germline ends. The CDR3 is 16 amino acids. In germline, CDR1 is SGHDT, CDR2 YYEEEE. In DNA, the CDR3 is TGTGCCAGCAGCTTGAGGAGCCAGGGTGTCATCTATGGCTACACCTTC. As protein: CASSLRSQGVIYGYTF.

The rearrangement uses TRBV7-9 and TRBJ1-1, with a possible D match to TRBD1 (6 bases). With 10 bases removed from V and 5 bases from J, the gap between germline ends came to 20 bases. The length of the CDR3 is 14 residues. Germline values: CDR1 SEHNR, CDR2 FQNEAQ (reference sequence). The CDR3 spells CATLLGAGWTEAFF. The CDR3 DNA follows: TGTGCCACCCTCCTGGGGGCAGGGTGGACTGAAGCTTTCTTT.

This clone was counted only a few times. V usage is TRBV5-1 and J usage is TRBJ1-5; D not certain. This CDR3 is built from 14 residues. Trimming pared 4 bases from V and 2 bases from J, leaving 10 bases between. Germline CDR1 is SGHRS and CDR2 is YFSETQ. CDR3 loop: CASSPTVGNQPQHF. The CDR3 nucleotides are TGCGCCAGCAGCCCCACTGTGGGCAATCAGCCCCAGCATTTT.

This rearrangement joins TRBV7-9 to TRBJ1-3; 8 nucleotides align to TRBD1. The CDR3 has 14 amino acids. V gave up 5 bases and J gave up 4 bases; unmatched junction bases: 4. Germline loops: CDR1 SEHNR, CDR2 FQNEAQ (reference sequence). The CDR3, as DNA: TGTGCCAGCAGCGAGACAGGGGCCGGAAACACCATATATTTT. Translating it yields CASSETGAGNTIYF.

The DNA for the CDR3 is TGTGCCATCACCCAGGGCGCCGGGGAGCTGTTTTTT. Amino acid sequence: CAITQGAGELFF. The V gene is TRBV10-3, the J gene TRBJ2-2; TRBD1 is a possible D gene (5 bases). CDR3 size: 12 residues. Trimming shortened V by 7 bases and J by 6 bases, and 9 bases separated the two germline ends. Germline CDR1 ENHRY, CDR2 SYGVKD.

The CDR3 is CASGGTGGPYEQYF. CDR3 bases: TGTGCCAGCGGGGGGACGGGGGGCCCGTACGAGCAGTACTTC. The chain combines TRBV6-5 with TRBJ2-7; D is possibly TRBD2 (7 bases). The CDR3 totals 14 residues. Germline CDR1 is MNHEY and CDR2 is SVGAGI. V lost 8 bases and J 4 bases, leaving 18 bases between the germline ends.

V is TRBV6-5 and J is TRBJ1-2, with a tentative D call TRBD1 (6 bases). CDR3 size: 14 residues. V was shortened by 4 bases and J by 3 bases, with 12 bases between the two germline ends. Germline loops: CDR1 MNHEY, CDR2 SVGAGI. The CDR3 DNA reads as TGTGCCAGCAGTTCCGGGGGGGCCGACTATGGCTACACCTTC. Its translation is CASSSGGADYGYTF.

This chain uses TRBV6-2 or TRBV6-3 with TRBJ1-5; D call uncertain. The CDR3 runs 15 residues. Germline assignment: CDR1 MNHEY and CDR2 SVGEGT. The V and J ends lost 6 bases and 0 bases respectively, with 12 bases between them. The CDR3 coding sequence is TGTGCCAGCAGCCAGGAGGGTTATAGCAATCAGCCCCAGCATTTT. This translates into CASSQEGYSNQPQHF.

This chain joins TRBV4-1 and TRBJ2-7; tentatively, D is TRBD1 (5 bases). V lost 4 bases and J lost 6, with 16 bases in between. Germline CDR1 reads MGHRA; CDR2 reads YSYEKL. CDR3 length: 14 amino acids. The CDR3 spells CASSPGYRSGEQYF. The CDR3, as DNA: TGCGCCAGCAGCCCCGGGTACAGGTCGGGCGAGCAGTACTTC.

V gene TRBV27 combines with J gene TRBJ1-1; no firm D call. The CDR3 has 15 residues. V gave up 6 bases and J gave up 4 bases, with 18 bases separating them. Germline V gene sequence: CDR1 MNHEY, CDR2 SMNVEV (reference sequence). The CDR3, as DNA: TGTGCCAGCAGCAAACGACCCTACGAGGGCACTGAAGCTTTCTTT. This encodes CASSKRPYEGTEAFF.

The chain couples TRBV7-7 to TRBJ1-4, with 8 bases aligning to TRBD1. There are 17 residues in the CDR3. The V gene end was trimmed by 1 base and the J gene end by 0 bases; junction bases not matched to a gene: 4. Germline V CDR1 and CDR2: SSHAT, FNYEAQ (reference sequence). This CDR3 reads CASSLGNRGATNEKLFF. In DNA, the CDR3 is TGTGCCAGCAGCTTAGGAAACAGGGGGGCAACTAATGAAAAACTGTTTTTT.

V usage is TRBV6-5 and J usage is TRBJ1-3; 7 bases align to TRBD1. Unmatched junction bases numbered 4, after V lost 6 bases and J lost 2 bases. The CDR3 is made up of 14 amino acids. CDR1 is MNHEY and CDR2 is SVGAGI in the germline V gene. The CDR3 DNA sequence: TGTGCCAGCAGCCCAGACAGGGCTGGAAACACCATATATTTT. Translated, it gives CASSPDRAGNTIYF.

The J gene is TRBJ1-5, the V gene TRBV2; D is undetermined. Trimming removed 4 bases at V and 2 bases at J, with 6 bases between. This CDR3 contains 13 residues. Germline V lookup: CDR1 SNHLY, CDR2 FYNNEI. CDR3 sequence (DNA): TGTGCCAGCAGTGTAGAGGGCAATCAGCCCCAGCATTTT. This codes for CASSVEGNQPQHF.

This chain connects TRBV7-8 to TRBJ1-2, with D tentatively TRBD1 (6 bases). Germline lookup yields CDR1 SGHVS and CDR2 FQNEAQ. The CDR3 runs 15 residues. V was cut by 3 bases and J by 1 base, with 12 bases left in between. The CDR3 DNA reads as TGTGCCAGCAGCTTCCAGGGGTCGATTAACTATGGCTACACCTTC. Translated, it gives CASSFQGSINYGYTF.

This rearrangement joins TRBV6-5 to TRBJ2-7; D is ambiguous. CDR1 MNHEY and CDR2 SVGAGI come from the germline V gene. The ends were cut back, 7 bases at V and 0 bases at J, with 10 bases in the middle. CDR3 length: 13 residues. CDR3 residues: CASTGPFSYEQYF. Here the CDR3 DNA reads TGTGCCAGCACTGGCCCTTTCTCCTACGAGCAGTACTTC.

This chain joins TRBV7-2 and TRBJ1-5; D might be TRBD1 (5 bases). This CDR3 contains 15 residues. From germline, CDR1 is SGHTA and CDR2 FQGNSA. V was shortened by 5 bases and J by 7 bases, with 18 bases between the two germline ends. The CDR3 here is CASSPEAQGPQPQHF. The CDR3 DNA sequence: TGTGCCAGCAGCCCCGAAGCGCAGGGTCCGCAGCCCCAGCATTTT.

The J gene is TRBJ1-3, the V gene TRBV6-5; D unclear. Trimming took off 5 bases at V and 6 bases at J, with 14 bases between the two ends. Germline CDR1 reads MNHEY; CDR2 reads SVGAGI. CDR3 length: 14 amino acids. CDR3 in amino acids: CASSTRLGLNTIYF. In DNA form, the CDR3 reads TGTGCCAGCAGTACCCGGCTGGGCCTAAACACCATATATTTT.

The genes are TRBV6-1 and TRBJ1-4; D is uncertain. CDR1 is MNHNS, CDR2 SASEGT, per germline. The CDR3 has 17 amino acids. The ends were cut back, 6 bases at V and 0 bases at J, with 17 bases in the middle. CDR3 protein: CASRETSSLATNEKLFF. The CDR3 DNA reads TGTGCCAGCAGGGAAACCTCCAGTCTTGCAACTAATGAAAAACTGTTTTTT.

CDR3 coding DNA: TGTGCCAGCAGCCGATTACAGGGGGCCTTTTATGGCTACACCTTC. This gives the protein CASSRLQGAFYGYTF. The chain joins TRBV14 to TRBJ1-2, with TRBD1 identical over 9 bases. In germline, CDR1 is SGHDN, CDR2 FVKESK. The CDR3 is made up of 15 amino acids. V lost 4 bases and J lost 5; bases outside the gene matches: 8.

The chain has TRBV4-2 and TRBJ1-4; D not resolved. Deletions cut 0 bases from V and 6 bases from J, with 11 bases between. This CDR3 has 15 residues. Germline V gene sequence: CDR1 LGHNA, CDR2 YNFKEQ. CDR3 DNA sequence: TGTGCCAGCAGCCAAGATGGGCAGCCCCATGAAAAACTGTTTTTT. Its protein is CASSQDGQPHEKLFF.

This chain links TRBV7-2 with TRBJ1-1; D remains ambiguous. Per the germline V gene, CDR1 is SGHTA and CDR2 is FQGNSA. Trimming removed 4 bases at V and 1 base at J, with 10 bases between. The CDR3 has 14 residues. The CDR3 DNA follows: TGTGCCAGCAGCTCCTACAGATCGAACACTGAAGCTTTCTTT. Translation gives CASSSYRSNTEAFF.

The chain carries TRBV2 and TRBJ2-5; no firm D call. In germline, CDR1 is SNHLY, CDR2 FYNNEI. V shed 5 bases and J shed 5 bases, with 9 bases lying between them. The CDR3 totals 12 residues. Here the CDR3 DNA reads TGTGCCAGCAGTCGTGTATTGGAGACCCAGTACTTC. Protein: CASSRVLETQYF. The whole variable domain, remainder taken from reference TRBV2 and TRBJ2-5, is EPEVTQTPSHQVTQMGQEVILRCVPISNHLYFYWYRQILGQKVEFLVSFYNNEISEKSEIFDDQFSVERPDGSNFTLKIRSTKLEDSAMYFCASSRVLETQYFGPGTRLLVL.

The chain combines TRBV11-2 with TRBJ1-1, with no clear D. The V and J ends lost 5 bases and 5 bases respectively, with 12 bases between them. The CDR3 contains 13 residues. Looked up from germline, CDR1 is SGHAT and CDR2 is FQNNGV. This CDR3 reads CASSTRGFTEAFF. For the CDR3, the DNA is TGTGCCAGCAGCACGCGGGGTTTTACTGAAGCTTTCTTT.

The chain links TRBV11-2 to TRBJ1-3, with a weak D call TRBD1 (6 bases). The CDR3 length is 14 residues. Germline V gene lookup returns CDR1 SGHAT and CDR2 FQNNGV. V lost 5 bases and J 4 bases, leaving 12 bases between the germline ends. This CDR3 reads CASSPQGTGNTIYF. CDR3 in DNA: TGTGCCAGCAGCCCCCAGGGGACAGGAAACACCATATATTTT.

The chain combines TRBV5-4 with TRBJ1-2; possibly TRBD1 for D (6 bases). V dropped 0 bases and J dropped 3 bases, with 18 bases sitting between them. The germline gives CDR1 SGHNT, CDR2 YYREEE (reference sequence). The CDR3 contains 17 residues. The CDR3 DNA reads TGTGCCAGCAGCTTGGCCCTCTTACAGGGTCGAGACTATGGCTACACCTTC. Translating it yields CASSLALLQGRDYGYTF.

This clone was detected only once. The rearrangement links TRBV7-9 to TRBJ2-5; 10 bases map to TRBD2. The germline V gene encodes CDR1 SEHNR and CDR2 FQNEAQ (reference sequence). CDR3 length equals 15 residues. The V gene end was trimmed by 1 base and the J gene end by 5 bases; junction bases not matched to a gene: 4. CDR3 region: CASSLGSGGFETQYF. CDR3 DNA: TGTGCCAGCAGCTTAGGTAGCGGGGGGTTTGAGACCCAGTACTTC.

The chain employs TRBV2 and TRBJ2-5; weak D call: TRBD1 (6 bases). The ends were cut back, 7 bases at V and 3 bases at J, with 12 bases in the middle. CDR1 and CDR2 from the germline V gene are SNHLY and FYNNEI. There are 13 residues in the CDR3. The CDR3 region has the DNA TGTGCCAGCACCACACAGGGTAAAGAGACCCAGTACTTC. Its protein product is CASTTQGKETQYF. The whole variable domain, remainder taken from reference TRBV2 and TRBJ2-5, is EPEVTQTPSHQVTQMGQEVILRCVPISNHLYFYWYRQILGQKVEFLVSFYNNEISEKSEIFDDQFSVERPDGSNFTLKIRSTKLEDSAMYFCASTTQGKETQYFGPGTRLLVL.